This T cell receptor (beta chain) is drawn from a study of blood T cell repertoires in COVID-19. For the study at large: Nucleic acid was either cDNA or gDNA, and it came from T cells, B-cell-depleted T cells, or PBMCs.

In the original analysis: For nucleated cells, counts were estimated from reference gene primer amplification. Only in-frame clones appear in the TCRdb table, and some are missing; sequencing was by immunoSEQ multiplex PCR. V, J and clone size reflect that table, while D and trimming were determined from the DNA. The table records approximately 390,000 clones, approximately 91% of them present only once. CDR3 length equals 14 residues. V shed 0 bases and J shed 3 bases, with 9 bases lying between them. In germline, CDR1 is SGHRS, CDR2 YFSETQ. Recruits, aged roughly 18 to 100 years, lived in 25 or so US areas. Self-reported history from a screening survey and questionnaire set each donor's cohort.

The receptor's source is a woman between 40 and 50 years old with acute COVID-19. The chain links TRBV5-1 to TRBJ1-1; D gene unclear. The sequenced sample consisted of PBMCs or T cells enriched from blood (not recorded which). The CDR3 bases are TGCGCCAGCAGCTTGGAGTCCGGTTACACTGAAGCTTTCTTT. It is translated as CASSLESGYTEAFF.